This T cell receptor (beta chain) was sequenced in a study of beta chain features in type 1 diabetes. Findings and limits, study-wide: PCR might favor shorter templates, equally in patients and controls. A potential influence of HLA type upon TCRB rearrangement remained unresolved herein.

Sorting based on CD45RO/CCR7/CD25/CD127/CD95/CD27 separated CD4+ naive, central memory, regulatory and stem cell-like memory cells. Remarks on this clone: Its specificity is unknown.

The isolated RNA, all of it, was reverse transcribed, so expressed TCRB transcripts were what got sequenced. Repertoires were generated with immunoSEQ multiplex PCR, while TCRdb's copy carries only in-frame clones and drops some. Among under 900,000 clones, roughly 17% were seen once, and the ten largest hold around 0.02%. This CDR3 region has 15 residues. Germline-derived CDR1 and CDR2 are MGHRA and YSYEKL. Trimming stripped 0 bases from V and 1 base from J, with 9 bases between. Sequenced material: naive CD4+ T cells from blood. The TCR sequence derives from a young woman in good health. The gene calls are TRBV4-1 and TRBJ1-1; D remains unclear. CDR3: CASSQERVGNTEAFF. The CDR3 DNA reads as TGCGCCAGCAGCCAAGAAAGAGTTGGGAACACTGAAGCTTTCTTT.